This entry concerns a single T cell receptor (beta chain). Time point of the sample: peripheral blood 6 weeks after treatment start. Assay used: immunoSEQ multiplex PCR; TCRdb lists only in-frame clones, some missing. The data show approximately 83,000 clones, over 80% seen once. The CDR3 is 15 residues long. Germline V CDR1 and CDR2: SGHAT, FQNNGV. Trimming at V came to 4 bases and at J to 9 bases, leaving 8 bases not matched to a gene. These data are taken from a study of PD-L1 blockade in urothelial cancer. Whole-study context: Every 3 weeks, patients received intravenous atezolizumab 1,200 mg, beginning 2014. Researchers found blood samples held a median of approximately 150,000 T cells.

The clonotype was recovered from an older man with urothelial cancer. The sample here was PBMCs, taken around atezolizumab (anti-PD-L1) treatment. The chain joins TRBV11-2 to TRBJ2-1; 11 nucleotides match TRBD2. CDR3 nucleotide sequence: TGTGCCAGCAGCTCCTCGACTAGCGGGGCAGGTGAGCAGTTCTTC. Its translation: CASSSSTSGAGEQFF.